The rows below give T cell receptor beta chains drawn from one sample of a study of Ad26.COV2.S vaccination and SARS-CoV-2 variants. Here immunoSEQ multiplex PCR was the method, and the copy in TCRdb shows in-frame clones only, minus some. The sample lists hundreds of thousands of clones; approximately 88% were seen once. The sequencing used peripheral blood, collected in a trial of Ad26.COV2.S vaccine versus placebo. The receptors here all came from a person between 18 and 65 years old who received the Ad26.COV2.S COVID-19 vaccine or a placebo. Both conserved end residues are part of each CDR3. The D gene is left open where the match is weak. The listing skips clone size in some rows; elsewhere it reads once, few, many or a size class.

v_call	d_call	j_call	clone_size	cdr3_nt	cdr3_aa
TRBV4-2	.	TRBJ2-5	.	TGTGCCAGCAGCCAAGTAACTCTGGGACTTGGGGCACAAGAGACCCAGTACTTC	CASSQVTLGLGAQETQYF
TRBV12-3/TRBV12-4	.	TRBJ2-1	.	TGTGCCAGCAGTTTCGACAGTATCCATGAGCAGTTCTTC	CASSFDSIHEQFF
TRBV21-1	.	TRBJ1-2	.	TGTGCCAGCAGCTCGTACAGGGGTGGCTACACCTTC	CASSSYRGGYTF
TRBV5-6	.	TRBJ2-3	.	TGTGCCAGCAGCTTGGAAATAGCAGTAGATACGCAGTATTTT	CASSLEIAVDTQYF
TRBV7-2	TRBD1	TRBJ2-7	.	TGTGCCAGCAGCTTAGAGCACAGGGGTTACGAGCAGTACTTC	CASSLEHRGYEQYF
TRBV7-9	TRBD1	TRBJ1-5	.	TGTGCCAGCAGCCCCGGGACAGGGGGTAACCAGCCCCAGCATTTT	CASSPGTGGNQPQHF
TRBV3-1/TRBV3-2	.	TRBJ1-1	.	TGTGCCAGCAGCCAAGATCTAGTGGCGAACACTGAAGCTTTCTTT	CASSQDLVANTEAFF
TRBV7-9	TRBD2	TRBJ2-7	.	TGTGCCAGCAGACGGACTAGCGACTCCTACGAGCAGTACTTC	CASRRTSDSYEQYF
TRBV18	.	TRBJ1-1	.	TGTGCCAGCTCCAGCGGTGAGAACACTGAAGCTTTCTTT	CASSSGENTEAFF
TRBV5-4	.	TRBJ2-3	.	TGTGCCAGCAGCCCAGGGTCAGATACGCAGTATTTT	CASSPGSDTQYF
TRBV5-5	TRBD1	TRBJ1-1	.	TGTGCCAGCAGCTTGGTGGTTTACAGGGGAGCTTTCTTT	CASSLVVYRGAFF
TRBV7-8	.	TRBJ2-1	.	TGTGCCAGCAGCCCCTCGGGGGGGACAGATTACAATGAGCAGTTCTTC	CASSPSGGTDYNEQFF
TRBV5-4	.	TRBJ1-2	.	TGTGCCAGCAGCCGCGCACAGGGCGCGGCCCCCTATGGCTACACCTTC	CASSRAQGAAPYGYTF
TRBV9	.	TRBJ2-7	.	TGTGCCAGCAGCCCCCGGACATTCGACGAGCAGTACTTC	CASSPRTFDEQYF
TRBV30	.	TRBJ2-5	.	TGTGCCTGTGGTCAAGGACGGTTACAAGAGACCCAGTACTTC	CACGQGRLQETQYF
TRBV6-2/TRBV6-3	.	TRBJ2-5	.	TGTGCCAGCAGTTATACGGCCCTGAGGCGAGAGACCCAGTACTTC	CASSYTALRRETQYF
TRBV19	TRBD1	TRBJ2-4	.	TGTGCCAGTAGTACCTGGACAGGGGTTGTAGCCAAAAACATTCAGTACTTC	CASSTWTGVVAKNIQYF
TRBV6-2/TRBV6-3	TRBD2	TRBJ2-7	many	TGTGCCAGCAGTTACAGGGCCTGGCGGGGGATCTACGAGCAGTACTTC	CASSYRAWRGIYEQYF
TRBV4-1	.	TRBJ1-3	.	TGCGCCAGCAGCCAAGAGGCAGACGGAAACACCATATATTTT	CASSQEADGNTIYF
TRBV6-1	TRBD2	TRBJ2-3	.	TGTGCCAGCAGTGTAGCGGGAGGCACAGATACGCAGTATTTT	CASSVAGGTDTQYF
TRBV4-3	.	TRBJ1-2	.	TGCGCCAGCAGCCAAGATAGGGGGGGGACTAACTATGGCTACACCTTC	CASSQDRGGTNYGYTF
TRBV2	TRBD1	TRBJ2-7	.	TGTGCCAGCAGCCGTGACAGGGACTACGAGCAGTACTTC	CASSRDRDYEQYF
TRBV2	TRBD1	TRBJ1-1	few	TGTGCCAGCACCCGAATGGGACAGAGCTTTCCGAACACTGAAGCTTTCTTT	CASTRMGQSFPNTEAFF
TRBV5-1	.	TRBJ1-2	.	TGCGCCAGCAGCCCCCCGACAGAACTGGTGGGCTACACCTTC	CASSPPTELVGYTF
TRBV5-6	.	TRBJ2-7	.	TGTGCCAGCAGCTCATCCTACGAGCAGTACTTC	CASSSSYEQYF
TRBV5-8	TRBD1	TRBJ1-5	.	TGTGCCAGCAGCTGGGGGGACAGCCCAGGGGATCAGCCCCAGCATTTT	CASSWGDSPGDQPQHF
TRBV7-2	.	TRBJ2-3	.	TGTGCCAGCAGCCCTCCGGGGACGGTAGGGGTCACAGATACGCAGTATTTT	CASSPPGTVGVTDTQYF